One T cell receptor (beta chain) is described in this entry. Antigen specificity is unknown. Libraries were prepared by immunoSEQ multiplex PCR; TCRdb keeps only in-frame clonotypes and omits some of them. The sample lists 30,000 to 40,000 clones, 93% occurring once. Regarding time point: new active TB diagnosis, blood taken before or within 7 days of starting treatment. The sample belongs to a study of T cells in tuberculosis. About the study: Within 7 days of starting treatment, or before, PBMC were stored.

The CDR3 loop spans 12 amino acids. Trimming cost V 7 bases and J 8 bases, with 11 bases left between them. The germline V gene has CDR1 MDHEN and CDR2 SYDVKM. Study-wide results and caveats: Active tuberculosis patients had shorter CDR3-alpha; the beta difference was nonsignificant.

Sample: PBMCs, taken at tuberculosis diagnosis. The sequence came from an adult with tuberculosis. V is TRBV28 and J is TRBJ1-4; possibly TRBD1 for D (5 bases). The chain's CDR3 is CASTWGGEKLFF. Written as DNA, the CDR3 is TGTGCCAGCACCTGGGGGGGGGAAAAACTGTTTTTT.